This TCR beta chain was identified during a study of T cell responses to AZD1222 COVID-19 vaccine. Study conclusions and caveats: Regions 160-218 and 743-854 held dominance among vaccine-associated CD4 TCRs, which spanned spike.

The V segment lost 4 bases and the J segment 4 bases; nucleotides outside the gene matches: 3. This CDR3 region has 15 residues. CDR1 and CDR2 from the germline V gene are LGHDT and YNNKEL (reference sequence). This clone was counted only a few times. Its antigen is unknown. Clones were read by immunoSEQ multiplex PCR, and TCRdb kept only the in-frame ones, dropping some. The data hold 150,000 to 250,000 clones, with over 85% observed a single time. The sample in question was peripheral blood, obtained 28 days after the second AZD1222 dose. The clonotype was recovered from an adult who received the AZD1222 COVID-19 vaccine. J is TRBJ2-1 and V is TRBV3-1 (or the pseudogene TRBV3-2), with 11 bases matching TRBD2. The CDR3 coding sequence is TGTGCCAGCAGCCCTAGCGGGGGGCTGTACAATGAGCAGTTCTTC. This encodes CASSPSGGLYNEQFF.